The next 21 T cell receptor beta chains were all read from a single sample in a study of blood T cell repertoires in COVID-19. Clones were read by immunoSEQ multiplex PCR, and TCRdb kept only the in-frame ones, dropping some. The table includes under 250,000 clones, about four fifths detected once. Sequencing was done on a sample of peripheral blood. The source of these receptors is a woman between 40 and 55 years old with active or convalescent COVID-19.

The sample holds one count of this clone. CDR3 residues: CSVQPGQGITDTQYF. The CDR3 coding sequence is TGCAGCGTACAGCCGGGACAGGGAATCACAGATACGCAGTATTTT. The genes are TRBV29-1 and TRBJ2-3; 9 bases are a match to TRBD1. Germline loops: CDR1 SQVTM, CDR2 ANQGSEA. The CDR3 covers 15 residues. V was clipped by 6 bases and J by 2 bases; unmatched bases: 9.

The chain links TRBV23-1 to TRBJ2-1, with 8 bases aligning to TRBD2. TRBV23-1 is classed as an ORF, of uncertain function. Trimming took 10 bases from V and 9 from J; bases not matched to a gene: 17. The CDR3 runs to 15 residues. CDR3 protein: CAILTREGLGAEQFF. CDR3 nucleotide sequence: TGCGCCATCCTTACCAGGGAGGGACTAGGAGCTGAGCAGTTCTTC.

The rearrangement joins TRBV10-2 to TRBJ1-4; D gene unclear. Between the trimmed V and J ends, which lost 8 bases and 8 bases, there was a span of 15 bases. Per germline, CDR1 WSHSY and CDR2 SAAADI. There are 13 residues in the CDR3. The CDR3 region is CASSRGQGEKLFF. CDR3 nucleotide sequence: TGCGCCAGCTCTCGAGGGCAAGGAGAAAAACTGTTTTTT.

The chain carries TRBV6-2 or TRBV6-3 and TRBJ2-7; 7 nucleotides line up with TRBD1. V lost 5 bases, J lost 3 bases, and 4 bases stayed unmatched. CDR1 MNHEY and CDR2 SVGEGT come from the germline V gene. There are 13 residues in the CDR3. In DNA, the CDR3 is TGTGCCAGCAGTATAACAGGGGTCTACGAGCAGTACTTC. Translation: CASSITGVYEQYF.

The chain recombines TRBV5-1 with TRBJ2-6; weak D call: TRBD1 (6 bases). This CDR3 comprises 20 residues. Germline-derived CDR1 and CDR2 are SGHRS and YFSETQ. V dropped 0 bases and J dropped 2 bases, with 21 bases sitting between them. This chain's CDR3 is CASSLAINRVQTPGANVLTF. The CDR3 bases are TGCGCCAGCAGCTTGGCCATTAACAGGGTTCAGACCCCTGGGGCCAACGTCCTGACTTTC. Full variable domain (rest looked up from reference TRBV5-1 and TRBJ2-6): KAGVTQTPRYLIKTRGQQVTLSCSPISGHRSVSWYQQTPGQGLQFLFEYFSETQRNKGNFPGRFSGRQFSNSRSEMNVSTLELGDSALYLCASSLAINRVQTPGANVLTFGAGSRLTVL.

V is TRBV7-2 and J is TRBJ1-4, with 10 bases fitting TRBD1. The J segment lost 4 bases and the V segment lost 5 bases, leaving 4 bases of the junction unmatched. From germline, CDR1 is SGHTA and CDR2 FQGNSA. There are 15 residues in the CDR3. CDR3 nucleotides: TGTGCCAGCAGCCGGGACAGGGGTTATAATGAAAAACTGTTTTTT. It encodes CASSRDRGYNEKLFF.

The chain recombines TRBV11-2 with TRBJ2-7, with 12 nucleotides matching TRBD2. This CDR3 is built from 15 residues. J gave up 3 bases and V 7 bases, and 7 bases lay outside the gene matches. CDR1 and CDR2 from the germline V gene are SGHAT and FQNNGV. DNA of the CDR3: TGTGCCAGCATCCGACTAGCGGGGGCTTACTACGAGCAGTACTTC. It translates to CASIRLAGAYYEQYF.

The V call is TRBV9, the J call TRBJ1-4; D call uncertain. The germline V and J ends were trimmed by 1 base and 5 bases, with 18 bases remaining between them. Germline values: CDR1 SGDLS, CDR2 YYNGEE. The CDR3 is made up of 17 amino acids. The CDR3 DNA follows: TGTGCCAGCAGCGTACAGCTAGACGGAGAGCCCAATGAAAAACTGTTTTTT. As protein: CASSVQLDGEPNEKLFF.

This clone was seen just once. The chain couples TRBV18 to TRBJ2-1; D might be TRBD2 (7 bases). V lost 0 bases and J 9 bases, leaving 18 bases between the germline ends. Germline values: CDR1 KGHSH, CDR2 LQKENI. The CDR3 totals 16 residues. CDR3: CASSPPGGRGDIEQFF. The CDR3 region has the DNA TGTGCCAGCTCACCACCGGGCGGGAGAGGGGACATTGAGCAGTTCTTC.

This chain links TRBV15 with TRBJ1-3, with TRBD1 as a possible D gene (6 bases). The CDR3 consists of 16 residues. Germline CDR1 and CDR2: LNHNV and YYDKDF (reference sequence). The V end lost 3 bases, the J end lost 0 bases, and 12 bases lay between the germline ends. CDR3 sequence (DNA): TGTGCCACCAGCAGTGGAAGACAGGCCTCTGGAAACACCATATATTTT. It yields the protein CATSSGRQASGNTIYF.

V is TRBV7-5 and J is TRBJ1-2; no DNA check was done on the table's D call, TRBD1. TRBV7-5 is a documented pseudogene. The CDR3 is 18 residues long. As DNA, the CDR3 is TGTGCCAGAAGCTTAGTTGCCGGGACAGGGTTGGGGAACGATGGCTACACCTTC. Translating it yields CARSLVAGTGLGNDGYTF.

The CDR3 region has the DNA TGCGCCAGCAGCTTGGGGGGGACAGCGGACACCATATATTTT. Protein sequence: CASSLGGTADTIYF. The chain carries TRBV5-1 and TRBJ1-3, with 7 bases lining up with TRBD1. J lost 8 bases, V lost 0 bases, and 5 bases had no gene match. This CDR3 contains 14 residues. Germline values: CDR1 SGHRS, CDR2 YFSETQ.

This rearrangement joins TRBV7-2 to TRBJ1-5; no clear D gene. V lost 1 base, J lost 4 bases, and 11 bases lay in between. The CDR3 loop spans 15 amino acids. Germline V CDR1 and CDR2: SGHTA, FQGNSA. CDR3 coding DNA: TGTGCCAGCAGCTTAGATCGGGGATTGAATCAGCCCCAGCATTTT. This encodes CASSLDRGLNQPQHF. The full variable domain, its missing parts supplied by reference TRBV7-2 and TRBJ1-5, is GAGVSQSPSNKVTEKGKDVELRCDPISGHTALYWYRQSLGQGLEFLIYFQGNSAPDKSGLPSDRFSAERTGGSVSTLTIQRTQQEDSAVYLCASSLDRGLNQPQHFGDGTRLSIL.

J is TRBJ2-1 and V is TRBV7-6; 9 positions agree with TRBD1. J lost 3 bases, V lost 0 bases, and 3 bases had no gene match. CDR3 length: 16 residues. CDR1 and CDR2 from the germline V gene are SGHVS and FNYEAQ. CDR3 loop: CASSLADRGDYNEQFF. The CDR3 bases are TGTGCCAGCAGCTTAGCAGACAGGGGGGACTACAATGAGCAGTTCTTC.

The chain is built from TRBV7-2 and TRBJ1-5; D is ambiguous. The CDR3 contains 14 residues. Germline V gives CDR1 SGHTA, CDR2 FQGNSA. V was clipped by 6 bases and J by 0 bases, with 9 bases between them. CDR3 protein: CASRSGNSNQPQHF. The CDR3 bases are TGTGCCAGCAGGTCGGGGAATAGCAATCAGCCCCAGCATTTT.

This chain uses TRBV29-1 with TRBJ1-2; 11 bases are a match to TRBD1. Unmatched junction bases numbered 13, after V lost 5 bases and J lost 8 bases. This CDR3 has 15 residues. The germline CDR1 and CDR2 sequences are SQVTM and ANQGSEA. The CDR3 spells CSVWDGTGGSYGYTF. The CDR3 DNA is TGCAGCGTTTGGGACGGGACAGGGGGTTCGTACGGCTACACCTTC. The variable domain in full, with the rest retrieved from reference TRBV29-1 and TRBJ1-2, is SAVISQKPSRDICQRGTSLTIQCQVDSQVTMMFWYRQQPGQSLTLIATANQGSEATYESGFVIDKFPISRPNLTFSTLTVSNMSPEDSSIYLCSVWDGTGGSYGYTFGSGTRLTVV.

The CDR3 here is CASSQGPQGRNSPLHF. CDR3 DNA sequence: TGTGCCAGCAGCCAAGGTCCGCAGGGAAGAAATTCACCCCTCCACTTT. The chain employs TRBV4-2 and TRBJ1-6; maybe TRBD1 (5 bases). V lost 1 base and J 7 bases, leaving 14 bases between the germline ends. In germline, CDR1 is LGHNA, CDR2 YNFKEQ. This CDR3 comprises 16 residues.

V gene TRBV10-1 combines with J gene TRBJ1-6; a possible D gene is TRBD1 (6 bases). The CDR3 runs 16 residues. V dropped 5 bases and J dropped 9 bases, with 20 bases sitting between them. In germline, CDR1 is WNHNN, CDR2 SYGVQD (reference sequence). This CDR3 is CASSLPGEGGVSPLHF. The CDR3 DNA follows: TGCGCCAGCAGTCTACCGGGGGAGGGGGGTGTTTCACCCCTCCACTTT.

The chain is built from TRBV6-5 and TRBJ1-3; TRBD1 is a possible D gene (6 bases). This CDR3 is built from 15 residues. CDR1 and CDR2 from the germline V gene are MNHEY and SVGAGI. V lost 3 bases to trimming and J lost 2 bases, with 11 bases between them. The CDR3 spells CASSYQGMTGNTIYF. Written as DNA, the CDR3 is TGTGCCAGCAGTTATCAGGGGATGACTGGAAACACCATATATTTT.

This clone was detected once. This chain links TRBV28 with TRBJ1-6, with 9 positions matching TRBD1. Germline values: CDR1 MDHEN, CDR2 SYDVKM. The junction had 8 bases not matched to a gene; V was cut back by 10 bases and J by 7 bases. The CDR3 runs to 14 residues. The CDR3 here is CATLTGTGNSPLHF. DNA for the CDR3: TGTGCCACCTTAACCGGGACAGGGAATTCACCCCTCCACTTT.

This clone has only one observation. The chain recombines TRBV6-6 with TRBJ1-2, with 10 bases lining up with TRBD1. V dropped 4 bases and J dropped 4; count of bases not matched to a gene: 3. CDR1 is MNHNY and CDR2 is SVGAGI in the germline V gene (reference sequence). The CDR3 has 14 amino acids. CDR3 coding DNA: TGTGCCAGCAGTTCGGGACAGGGGCGCTATGGCTACACCTTC. This gives the protein CASSSGQGRYGYTF.